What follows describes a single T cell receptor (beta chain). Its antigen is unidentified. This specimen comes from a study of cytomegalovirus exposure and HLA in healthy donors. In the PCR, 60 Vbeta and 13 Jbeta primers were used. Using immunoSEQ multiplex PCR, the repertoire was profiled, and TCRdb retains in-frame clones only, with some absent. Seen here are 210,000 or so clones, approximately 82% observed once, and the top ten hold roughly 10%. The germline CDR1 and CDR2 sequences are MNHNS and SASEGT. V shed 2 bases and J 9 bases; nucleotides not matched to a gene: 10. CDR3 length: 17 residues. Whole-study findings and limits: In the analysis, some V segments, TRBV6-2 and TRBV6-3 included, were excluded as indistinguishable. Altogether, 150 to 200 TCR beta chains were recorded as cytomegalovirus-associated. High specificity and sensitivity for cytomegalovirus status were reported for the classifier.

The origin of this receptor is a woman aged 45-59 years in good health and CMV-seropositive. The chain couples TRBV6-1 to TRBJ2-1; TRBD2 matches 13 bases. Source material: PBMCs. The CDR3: CASSESITSGGALEQFF. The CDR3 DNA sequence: TGTGCCAGCAGTGAAAGTATTACTAGCGGGGGGGCTCTTGAGCAGTTCTTC.